Below, one T cell receptor (beta chain) is given with its context. Antigen unknown. The sample originates from a study of cytomegalovirus exposure and HLA in healthy donors. PCR employed 60 Vbeta and 13 Jbeta primers. The protocol was immunoSEQ multiplex PCR, while the TCRdb copy is restricted to in-frame clones and leaves out a portion. Of about 150,000 clones listed, 8.9% were seen once; the top ten hold over 6.5%. V was clipped by 5 bases and J by 4 bases, with 21 bases between them. The CDR3 length is 17 residues. In germline, CDR1 is LNHDA, CDR2 SQIVND (reference sequence). General study findings and limits: In vitro, three CMV-associated chains proved specific for CMV antigens. In a later analysis, several top co-occurrence clusters appeared linked to parvovirus B19, influenza, CMV and Epstein-Barr virus. Cytomegalovirus association was assigned to about 150 TCR beta chains. Roughly uniform sequencing depth across donors was assumed, possibly incorrectly.

V gene TRBV19 combines with J gene TRBJ1-5, with D hard to call. The sequence was obtained from a woman aged 35 to 49 in good health and CMV-seropositive. Input material: PBMCs. For the CDR3, the DNA is TGTGCCAGTAGTCCCTTCGGGCCAGCGGCGTTTAATCAGCCCCAGCATTTT. Its protein is CASSPFGPAAFNQPQHF.